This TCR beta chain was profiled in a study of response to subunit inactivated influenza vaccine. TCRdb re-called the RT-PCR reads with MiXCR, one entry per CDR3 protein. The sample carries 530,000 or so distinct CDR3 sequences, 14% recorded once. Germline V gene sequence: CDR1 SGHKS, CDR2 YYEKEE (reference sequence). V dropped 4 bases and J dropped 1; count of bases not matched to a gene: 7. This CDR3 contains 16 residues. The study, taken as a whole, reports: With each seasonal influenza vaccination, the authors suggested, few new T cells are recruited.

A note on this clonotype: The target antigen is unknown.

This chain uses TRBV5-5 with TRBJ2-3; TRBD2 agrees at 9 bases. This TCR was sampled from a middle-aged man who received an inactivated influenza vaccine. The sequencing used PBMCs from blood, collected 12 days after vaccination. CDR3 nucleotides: TGTGCCAGCAGCGTAGGACTAGCGCTTCGCACAGATACGCAGTATTTT. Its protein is CASSVGLALRTDTQYF.